These T cell receptor beta chains were read from a single sample in a study of blood T cell repertoires in COVID-19. Sequencing was performed with immunoSEQ multiplex PCR; in TCRdb, only in-frame clones are kept and a portion is missing. The data show 120,000 or so clones, with more than 60% seen just once and 2.3% held by the top ten. Sequences were obtained from peripheral blood. The receptors come from a man aged 65 to 79 with acute or convalescent COVID-19. Both conserved end residues are part of each CDR3. A D gene is named only where the DNA matches it firmly. The size entry is marked missing in some rows and otherwise reads once, few, many or a size class.

j_gene	v_gene	len	abundance	d_gene	CDR3nt	CDR3aa
TRBJ1-1	TRBV30	12	few	NA	TGTGCCTGGAGTGACGGGAGAGCTGAAGCTTTCTTT	CAWSDGRAEAFF
TRBJ2-5	TRBV2	14	NA	NA	TGTGCCAGCAGCCCTTTCCGCAGTCAGGAGACCCAGTACTTC	CASSPFRSQETQYF
TRBJ2-5	TRBV4-2	17	NA	TRBD2	TGTGCCAGCAGCCAAGGACTCGGGCGGGGGGTCCAAGAGACCCAGTACTTC	CASSQGLGRGVQETQYF
TRBJ2-5	TRBV15	15	NA	TRBD2	TGTGCCACCAGCAGAGATCGGGGGGATGGGGAGACCCAGTACTTC	CATSRDRGDGETQYF
TRBJ2-2	TRBV14	13	NA	NA	TGTGCCAGCAGCCAGCCAGTTGCCGGGGAGCTGTTTTTT	CASSQPVAGELFF
TRBJ2-5	TRBV3-1/TRBV3-2	14	NA	TRBD1	TGTGCCAGCAGCCAAGTAGACAGGGCGGAGACCCAGTACTTC	CASSQVDRAETQYF
TRBJ1-4	TRBV4-3	15	NA	NA	TGCGCCAGCAGCCCAGTTGGGCAGGGTGGGGAAAAACTGTTTTTT	CASSPVGQGGEKLFF
TRBJ2-7	TRBV9	14	few	NA	TGTGCCAGCAGCGTGATGGGGGCCTCCTACGAGCAGTACTTC	CASSVMGASYEQYF
TRBJ1-6	TRBV12-5	16	NA	TRBD1	TGTGCTAGTGGTTTCCTCCCTGGGACAGGGAATTCACCCCTCCACTTT	CASGFLPGTGNSPLHF
TRBJ1-4	TRBV27	17	NA	NA	TGTGCCAGCAGTCCCGGGTTATGGGGCCCAACTAATGAAAAACTGTTTTTT	CASSPGLWGPTNEKLFF
TRBJ2-1	TRBV19	17	NA	TRBD2	TGTGCCAGTAGTATAAGCGGGGGGCTTAGCTCCTACAATGAGCAGTTCTTC	CASSISGGLSSYNEQFF
TRBJ1-6	TRBV11-3	15	few	NA	TGTGCCAGCAGCTCCTACCGACGGGATAATTCACCCCTCCACTTT	CASSSYRRDNSPLHF
TRBJ2-3	TRBV12-5	14	NA	TRBD2	TGTGCTAGTGGTTTATTAGCGGGGGCTCATACGCAGTATTTT	CASGLLAGAHTQYF
TRBJ2-3	TRBV7-9	15	many	NA	TGTGCCAGCAGCTTAGTCCAGGGGGGAAGAGATACGCAGTATTTT	CASSLVQGGRDTQYF
TRBJ2-7	TRBV3-1/TRBV3-2	14	NA	TRBD2	TGTGCCAGCAGCCCTCTGACTAGCGAGCACGAGCAGTACTTC	CASSPLTSEHEQYF
TRBJ2-3	TRBV4-3	18	NA	TRBD2	TGCGCCAGCAGCCAAGAACTCTCACTAGCGGTTTTTTCAGATACGCAGTATTTT	CASSQELSLAVFSDTQYF
TRBJ1-2	TRBV15	14	NA	NA	TGTGCCACCAGCAGAGACCGTCAGGGGAATGGCTACACCTTC	CATSRDRQGNGYTF
TRBJ1-4	TRBV3-1/TRBV3-2	15	NA	TRBD1	TGTGCCAGCAGCCAGTCGGGACAGGGTAATGAAAAACTGTTTTTT	CASSQSGQGNEKLFF
TRBJ1-6	TRBV6-1	16	NA	NA	TGTGCCAGCAGTGAAGCAAACAGGTCCTATAATTCACCCCTCCACTTT	CASSEANRSYNSPLHF
TRBJ1-2	TRBV14	13	NA	NA	TGTGCCAGCAGTCGGGCGGCTGAGGGTGGCTACACCTTC	CASSRAAEGGYTF
TRBJ2-5	TRBV19	14	NA	NA	TGTGCCAGTAGTATTGGGGCAGCACAAGAGACCCAGTACTTC	CASSIGAAQETQYF
TRBJ2-1	TRBV9	13	NA	NA	TGTGCCAGCAGCGTAGGGAGGGTGGATGAGCAGTTCTTC	CASSVGRVDEQFF
TRBJ2-5	TRBV5-1	15	NA	TRBD1	TGCGCCAGCAGCTTGTCGGACAGGGGGGAGGAGACCCAGTACTTC	CASSLSDRGEETQYF
TRBJ1-5	TRBV5-1	13	NA	NA	TGCGCCAGAAAAGAGCATAGCAATCAGCCCCAGCATTTT	CARKEHSNQPQHF
TRBJ2-1	TRBV6-2/TRBV6-3	15	once	TRBD2	TGTGCCAGCAGTAGCGGGGGGGCCATCATCCTTGAGCAGTTCTTC	CASSSGGAIILEQFF
TRBJ2-1	TRBV24-1	13	NA	NA	TGTGCCACCAGCCACCAGCCGGGGAATGAGCAGTTCTTC	CATSHQPGNEQFF
TRBJ1-1	TRBV6-5	14	few	NA	TGTGCCAGCACCGGGGACACGATGAACACTGAAGCTTTCTTT	CASTGDTMNTEAFF